A selection of T cell receptor beta chains follows, all from one sample in a study of blood T cell repertoires in COVID-19. The data were produced by immunoSEQ multiplex PCR, yet TCRdb's version contains in-frame clones alone and is incomplete. The sample has about 59,000 clones, about 90% seen once. The sample was peripheral blood. The receptors come from a man of 80 years or more in a cohort sampled during active COVID-19. Both conserved end residues are part of each CDR3. Each record gives: J gene, V gene, clone size, D gene, CDR3 DNA, CDR3 protein. A D gene is named only where the DNA matches it firmly. Clone sizes are given selectively: once, few, many, or a class where the clone is expanded.

J gene: TRBJ1-3
V gene: TRBV9
clone size: -
D gene: -
CDR3 DNA: TGTGCCAGCAGCCCAACAAGACTAGATGGAAACACCATATATTTT
CDR3 protein: CASSPTRLDGNTIYF

J gene: TRBJ1-2
V gene: TRBV19
clone size: -
D gene: -
CDR3 DNA: TGTGCCAGTAGTATAAGGGCCCGACAGTTTAGTGGCTACACCTTC
CDR3 protein: CASSIRARQFSGYTF

J gene: TRBJ1-5
V gene: TRBV30
clone size: -
D gene: TRBD1
CDR3 DNA: TGTGCCTGGAGGGGACAGGGGGCTGTCAATCAGCCCCAGCATTTT
CDR3 protein: CAWRGQGAVNQPQHF

J gene: TRBJ2-5
V gene: TRBV9
clone size: -
D gene: TRBD2
CDR3 DNA: TGTGCCAGCAGCGCCTCTAGCGGGAGGGCCCGAGAGACCCAGTACTTC
CDR3 protein: CASSASSGRARETQYF

J gene: TRBJ2-2
V gene: TRBV30
clone size: -
D gene: TRBD2
CDR3 DNA: TGTGCCTGGAGTGGTGGGAGGGGGAACACCGGGGAGCTGTTTTTT
CDR3 protein: CAWSGGRGNTGELFF

J gene: TRBJ2-1
V gene: TRBV9
clone size: -
D gene: TRBD2
CDR3 DNA: TGTGCCAGCAGCCAAGGACTAGCGGGGCCCCACAATGAGCAGTTCTTC
CDR3 protein: CASSQGLAGPHNEQFF

J gene: TRBJ1-1
V gene: TRBV5-1
clone size: -
D gene: -
CDR3 DNA: TGCGCCAGTAGCGCGGGGGCGAGGACTGAAGCTTTCTTT
CDR3 protein: CASSAGARTEAFF

J gene: TRBJ2-5
V gene: TRBV6-2/TRBV6-3
clone size: -
D gene: -
CDR3 DNA: TGTGCCAGCAGTTACTATCTCGTCCAGTACTTC
CDR3 protein: CASSYYLVQYF

J gene: TRBJ1-3
V gene: TRBV16
clone size: -
D gene: -
CDR3 DNA: TGTGCCAGCAGCCCTAAACAGGAAAGCTCTGGAAACACCATATATTTT
CDR3 protein: CASSPKQESSGNTIYF

J gene: TRBJ1-2
V gene: TRBV5-4
clone size: few
D gene: -
CDR3 DNA: TGTGCCAGCAGCTTGGCCCAGGGGCAGGATGGCTACACCTTC
CDR3 protein: CASSLAQGQDGYTF

J gene: TRBJ2-1
V gene: TRBV7-2
clone size: -
D gene: TRBD2
CDR3 DNA: TGTGCCAGCAGCTTAGTGGGACTAGCTAGTTACAATGAGCAGTTCTTC
CDR3 protein: CASSLVGLASYNEQFF

J gene: TRBJ1-1
V gene: TRBV3-1/TRBV3-2
clone size: -
D gene: -
CDR3 DNA: TGTGCCAGCAGCCAGATCAGGGTCACTGAAGCTTTCTTT
CDR3 protein: CASSQIRVTEAFF

J gene: TRBJ2-7
V gene: TRBV5-8
clone size: -
D gene: TRBD2
CDR3 DNA: TGTGCCAGCAGAATAGCGGGAGGGAGGTACGAGCAGTACTTC
CDR3 protein: CASRIAGGRYEQYF

J gene: TRBJ2-5
V gene: TRBV7-2
clone size: -
D gene: TRBD1
CDR3 DNA: TGTGCCAGCAGCTTAGGAGGGGGCCTGTTCCAAGAGACCCAGTACTTC
CDR3 protein: CASSLGGGLFQETQYF

J gene: TRBJ1-2
V gene: TRBV5-1
clone size: -
D gene: -
CDR3 DNA: TGCGCCAGCAGCGACCTACGTGGGGGGGTTAACTATGGCTACACCTTC
CDR3 protein: CASSDLRGGVNYGYTF

J gene: TRBJ2-7
V gene: TRBV5-6
clone size: -
D gene: TRBD2
CDR3 DNA: TGTGCCAGCAGCTTTTATTCTAGCGGGAGGGTGGGCGAGCAGTACTTC
CDR3 protein: CASSFYSSGRVGEQYF

J gene: TRBJ2-1
V gene: TRBV5-4
clone size: -
D gene: TRBD2
CDR3 DNA: TGTGCCAGCAGCCTAGGACTAGCGGGGGCTAATGAGCAGTTCTTC
CDR3 protein: CASSLGLAGANEQFF

J gene: TRBJ2-4
V gene: TRBV11-2
clone size: -
D gene: TRBD2
CDR3 DNA: TGTGCCAGCAGCTTAGATCTGGCTAGCGGGACTGAAAACATTCAGTACTTC
CDR3 protein: CASSLDLASGTENIQYF

J gene: TRBJ2-2
V gene: TRBV10-1
clone size: -
D gene: TRBD1
CDR3 DNA: TGCGCCAGCAGACCCGGGGACAGGGACGAGCGGGGGGAGCTGTTTTTT
CDR3 protein: CASRPGDRDERGELFF

J gene: TRBJ1-1
V gene: TRBV25-1
clone size: -
D gene: -
CDR3 DNA: TGTGCCAGCAGTGGGACCGGGACACTGAACACTGAAGCTTTCTTT
CDR3 protein: CASSGTGTLNTEAFF

J gene: TRBJ1-5
V gene: TRBV19
clone size: -
D gene: -
CDR3 DNA: TGTGCCAGTAGTCCCCAGGGGCTGGTTGGGAATCAGCCCCAGCATTTT
CDR3 protein: CASSPQGLVGNQPQHF

J gene: TRBJ2-3
V gene: TRBV19
clone size: once
D gene: TRBD2
CDR3 DNA: TGTGCCAGTAGTGACCAACTAGCGGGAGGTCGCGATACGCAGTATTTT
CDR3 protein: CASSDQLAGGRDTQYF

J gene: TRBJ1-1
V gene: TRBV12-3/TRBV12-4
clone size: -
D gene: -
CDR3 DNA: TGTGCCAGCAGCACAGGACTAAACACTGAAGCTTTCTTT
CDR3 protein: CASSTGLNTEAFF

J gene: TRBJ2-3
V gene: TRBV6-4
clone size: -
D gene: -
CDR3 DNA: TGTGCCAGCAGTAAAGACCCGGGACATGGTAGAGATACGCAGTATTTT
CDR3 protein: CASSKDPGHGRDTQYF

J gene: TRBJ1-1
V gene: TRBV18
clone size: -
D gene: -
CDR3 DNA: TGTGCCAGCTCACCACAAAACAGCATGAACACTGAAGCTTTCTTT
CDR3 protein: CASSPQNSMNTEAFF

J gene: TRBJ1-6
V gene: TRBV6-5
clone size: -
D gene: TRBD1
CDR3 DNA: TGTGCCAGCAGTTACTCTGGGACAGGGGATTCACCCCTCCACTTT
CDR3 protein: CASSYSGTGDSPLHF

J gene: TRBJ1-1
V gene: TRBV27
clone size: -
D gene: TRBD1
CDR3 DNA: TGTGCCAGCAGTTTCCTACAGGGGCGAACTGAAGCTTTCTTT
CDR3 protein: CASSFLQGRTEAFF

J gene: TRBJ1-5
V gene: TRBV12-5
clone size: -
D gene: -
CDR3 DNA: TGTGCTAGTGGTTTGGTACCCGCCCAACCAGGGCCCCAGCATTTT
CDR3 protein: CASGLVPAQPGPQHF

J gene: TRBJ2-7
V gene: TRBV3-1/TRBV3-2
clone size: -
D gene: -
CDR3 DNA: TGTGCCAGTTCCCCACCCAGCGGCTACGAGCAGTACTTC
CDR3 protein: CASSPPSGYEQYF

J gene: TRBJ2-3
V gene: TRBV6-6
clone size: -
D gene: TRBD2
CDR3 DNA: TGTGCCAGCAGCCCAGTGGGACTAGCGGGGGGCTCGGGACAGTATTTT
CDR3 protein: CASSPVGLAGGSGQYF

J gene: TRBJ1-6
V gene: TRBV30
clone size: -
D gene: TRBD1
CDR3 DNA: TGTGCCTGGGCGACAGGGACGGGTAATTCACCCCTCCACTTT
CDR3 protein: CAWATGTGNSPLHF

J gene: TRBJ1-5
V gene: TRBV11-3
clone size: -
D gene: -
CDR3 DNA: TGTGCAGGAACAGGACAGCCTTATCAGCCCCAGCATTTT
CDR3 protein: CAGTGQPYQPQHF

J gene: TRBJ1-1
V gene: TRBV2
clone size: -
D gene: TRBD1
CDR3 DNA: TGTGCCAGCATGACAGGGTACACTGAAGCTTTCTTT
CDR3 protein: CASMTGYTEAFF

J gene: TRBJ1-1
V gene: TRBV27
clone size: -
D gene: -
CDR3 DNA: TGTGCCAGCAGTCCGCAACGGAGTTTGAACACTGAAGCTTTCTTT
CDR3 protein: CASSPQRSLNTEAFF

J gene: TRBJ1-6
V gene: TRBV19
clone size: -
D gene: -
CDR3 DNA: TGTGCCTCAGGGAGGGCACCCCTCCACTTT
CDR3 protein: CASGRAPLHF

J gene: TRBJ1-6
V gene: TRBV9
clone size: few
D gene: -
CDR3 DNA: TGTGCCAGCAGCGCCGGGGCGGGACGGAACAATTCACCCCTCCACTTT
CDR3 protein: CASSAGAGRNNSPLHF

J gene: TRBJ2-1
V gene: TRBV30
clone size: -
D gene: TRBD2
CDR3 DNA: TGTGCCTGGAACCCCCTAGCGGGAGTCGGTGAGCAGTTCTTC
CDR3 protein: CAWNPLAGVGEQFF

J gene: TRBJ2-1
V gene: TRBV10-3
clone size: -
D gene: TRBD2
CDR3 DNA: TGTGCCATCAGTGAGCGGACTAGCGGGGGTCTAGACAATGAGCAGTTCTTC
CDR3 protein: CAISERTSGGLDNEQFF

J gene: TRBJ1-4
V gene: TRBV7-3
clone size: -
D gene: -
CDR3 DNA: TGTGCCAGCAGCCAGTCGCAGTCTGAAAAACTGTTTTTT
CDR3 protein: CASSQSQSEKLFF

J gene: TRBJ1-1
V gene: TRBV19
clone size: -
D gene: -
CDR3 DNA: TGTGCCAGTCTTGCCGGGGGTGAAGCTTTCTTT
CDR3 protein: CASLAGGEAFF

J gene: TRBJ1-1
V gene: TRBV3-1/TRBV3-2
clone size: once
D gene: -
CDR3 DNA: TGTGCCAGCAGGACACAGGGCGTGGGGACTGAAGCTTTCTTT
CDR3 protein: CASRTQGVGTEAFF

J gene: TRBJ2-6
V gene: TRBV4-1
clone size: -
D gene: -
CDR3 DNA: TGCGCCAGCAGCCAACCACAAGTAACTGGGGCCAACGTCCTGACTTTC
CDR3 protein: CASSQPQVTGANVLTF

J gene: TRBJ1-1
V gene: TRBV5-1
clone size: few
D gene: -
CDR3 DNA: TGCGCCAGCAGCTTGGGTCCGGGATATGACACTGAAGCTTTCTTT
CDR3 protein: CASSLGPGYDTEAFF

J gene: TRBJ1-5
V gene: TRBV19
clone size: -
D gene: -
CDR3 DNA: TGTGCCAGTAGTATCGCCCCAGGGCACGGAGATCAGCCCCAGCATTTT
CDR3 protein: CASSIAPGHGDQPQHF

J gene: TRBJ1-2
V gene: TRBV3-1/TRBV3-2
clone size: -
D gene: TRBD1
CDR3 DNA: TGTGCCAGCAGCCGCCGGGACAGAGGCTACACCTTC
CDR3 protein: CASSRRDRGYTF

J gene: TRBJ1-1
V gene: TRBV6-4
clone size: -
D gene: -
CDR3 DNA: TGTGCCAGCAGTTCCCGGGGGGACACTGAAGCTTTCTTT
CDR3 protein: CASSSRGDTEAFF

J gene: TRBJ2-1
V gene: TRBV3-1/TRBV3-2
clone size: -
D gene: -
CDR3 DNA: TGTGCCAGCAGCCAGGATGGCGGTGACCGGAAATTCTTC
CDR3 protein: CASSQDGGDRKFF

J gene: TRBJ1-2
V gene: TRBV19
clone size: -
D gene: -
CDR3 DNA: TGTGCCACCCCTCACTTAGGCTACACCTTC
CDR3 protein: CATPHLGYTF

J gene: TRBJ2-7
V gene: TRBV5-1
clone size: -
D gene: TRBD1
CDR3 DNA: TGCGCCAGCAGCAGAGGACAGGGGGCCGTGGGCGAGCAGTACTTC
CDR3 protein: CASSRGQGAVGEQYF

J gene: TRBJ1-1
V gene: TRBV6-5
clone size: -
D gene: -
CDR3 DNA: TGTGCCAGCAGTTACTCCGTGAACACTGAAGCTTTCTTT
CDR3 protein: CASSYSVNTEAFF

J gene: TRBJ2-1
V gene: TRBV25-1
clone size: -
D gene: -
CDR3 DNA: TGTGCCAGCAGTGAGCTCAGGGGTCCCTTAGATGAGCAGTTCTTC
CDR3 protein: CASSELRGPLDEQFF

J gene: TRBJ1-1
V gene: TRBV30
clone size: -
D gene: -
CDR3 DNA: TGTGCCTGGGCCCGGACAGCCCCTGATGAAGCTTTCTTT
CDR3 protein: CAWARTAPDEAFF

J gene: TRBJ1-2
V gene: TRBV19
clone size: -
D gene: -
CDR3 DNA: TGTGCCAGTAGTATGGGGGGAACCTCCGGCAGCTATGGCTACACCTTC
CDR3 protein: CASSMGGTSGSYGYTF

J gene: TRBJ2-1
V gene: TRBV5-1
clone size: once
D gene: TRBD1
CDR3 DNA: TGCGCCAGCAGCCCGGGACAGGCCTACAATGAGCAGTTCTTC
CDR3 protein: CASSPGQAYNEQFF

J gene: TRBJ2-7
V gene: TRBV19
clone size: -
D gene: -
CDR3 DNA: TGTGCCAGTAGTATAGGTGTAGGACAAAACTACGAGCAGTACTTC
CDR3 protein: CASSIGVGQNYEQYF

J gene: TRBJ1-5
V gene: TRBV6-6
clone size: -
D gene: -
CDR3 DNA: TGTGCCAGCAAGGAGGGGTCCCCCAATCAGCCCCAGCATTTT
CDR3 protein: CASKEGSPNQPQHF

J gene: TRBJ2-1
V gene: TRBV5-5
clone size: -
D gene: -
CDR3 DNA: TGTGCCAGCAGCTTGGCCGCGGGTGACTACAATGAGCAGTTCTTC
CDR3 protein: CASSLAAGDYNEQFF

J gene: TRBJ1-6
V gene: TRBV30
clone size: once
D gene: -
CDR3 DNA: TGTGCCTGGAGTCTTCCGGGACTTGGGAATTCACCCCTCCACTTT
CDR3 protein: CAWSLPGLGNSPLHF

J gene: TRBJ2-7
V gene: TRBV27
clone size: -
D gene: TRBD2
CDR3 DNA: TGTGCCAGCAGTTTAGGACGGACTAGCGGGAGTTACGAGCAGTACTTC
CDR3 protein: CASSLGRTSGSYEQYF